The source of this T cell receptor (beta chain) is a study of shared T cell receptors in the human thymus. The repertoire was sequenced with immunoSEQ multiplex PCR; TCRdb's copy has only in-frame clones and lacks some. The repertoire holds about 380,000 clones, with more than 85% as singletons. The CDR3 runs to 15 residues. V shed 2 bases and J 1 base; nucleotides not matched to a gene: 3. Germline values: CDR1 SEHNR, CDR2 FQNEAQ (reference sequence). The receptor's source is a human donor. Sequencing input: thymocytes. The rearrangement links TRBV7-9 to TRBJ1-1, with 8 positions matching TRBD1. The CDR3 here is CASSLTGTGNTEAFF. Written as DNA, the CDR3 is TGTGCCAGCAGCTTAACCGGGACAGGGAACACTGAAGCTTTCTTT.